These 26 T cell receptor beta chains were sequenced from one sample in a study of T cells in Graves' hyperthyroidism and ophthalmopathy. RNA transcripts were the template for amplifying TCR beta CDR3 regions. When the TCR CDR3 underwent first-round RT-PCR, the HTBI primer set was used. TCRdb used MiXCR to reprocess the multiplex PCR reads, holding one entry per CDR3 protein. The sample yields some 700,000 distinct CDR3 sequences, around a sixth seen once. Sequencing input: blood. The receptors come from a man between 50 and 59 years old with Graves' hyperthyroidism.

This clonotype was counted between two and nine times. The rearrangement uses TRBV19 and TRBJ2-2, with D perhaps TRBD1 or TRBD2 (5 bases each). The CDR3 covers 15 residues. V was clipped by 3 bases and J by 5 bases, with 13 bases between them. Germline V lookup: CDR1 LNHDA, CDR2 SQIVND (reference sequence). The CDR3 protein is CASSIMGVRTGELFF. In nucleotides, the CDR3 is TGTGCCAGTAGTATTATGGGGGTCCGAACCGGGGAGCTGTTTTTT.

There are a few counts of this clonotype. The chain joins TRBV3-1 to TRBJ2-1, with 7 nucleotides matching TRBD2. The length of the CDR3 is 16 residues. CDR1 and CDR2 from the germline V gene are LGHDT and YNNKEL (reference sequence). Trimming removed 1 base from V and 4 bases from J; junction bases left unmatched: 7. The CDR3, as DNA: TGTGCCAGCAGCCAAGCGGCTAGCGGAACTTACAATGAGCAGTTCTTC. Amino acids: CASSQAASGTYNEQFF.

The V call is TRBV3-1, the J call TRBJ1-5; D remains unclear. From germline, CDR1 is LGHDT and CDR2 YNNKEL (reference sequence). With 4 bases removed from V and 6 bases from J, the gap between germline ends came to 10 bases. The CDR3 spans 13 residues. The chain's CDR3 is CASSLLAGQPQHF. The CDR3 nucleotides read TGTGCCAGCAGCCTTCTTGCGGGTCAGCCCCAGCATTTT.

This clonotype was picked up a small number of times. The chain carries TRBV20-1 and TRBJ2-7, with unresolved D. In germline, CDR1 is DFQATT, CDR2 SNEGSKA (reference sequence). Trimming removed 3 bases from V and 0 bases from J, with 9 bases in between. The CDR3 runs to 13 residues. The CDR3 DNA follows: TGCAGTGCTAGGACCGTAGACTCCTACGAGCAGTACTTC. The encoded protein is CSARTVDSYEQYF.

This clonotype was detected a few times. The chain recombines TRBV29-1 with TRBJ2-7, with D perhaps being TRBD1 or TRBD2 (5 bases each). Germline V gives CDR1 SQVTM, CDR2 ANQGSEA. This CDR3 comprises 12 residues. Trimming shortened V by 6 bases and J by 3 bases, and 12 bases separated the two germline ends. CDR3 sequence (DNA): TGCAGCGTGGAACTAGGACACTACGAGCAGTACTTC. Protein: CSVELGHYEQYF.

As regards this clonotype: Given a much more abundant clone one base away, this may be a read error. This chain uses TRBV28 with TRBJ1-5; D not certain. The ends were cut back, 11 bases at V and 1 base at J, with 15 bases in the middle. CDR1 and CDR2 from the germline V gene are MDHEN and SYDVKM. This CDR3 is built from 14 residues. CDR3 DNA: TGTGCCGGCACGTCCCCGGGGAGCAATCAGCCCCAGCATTTT. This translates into CAGTSPGSNQPQHF.

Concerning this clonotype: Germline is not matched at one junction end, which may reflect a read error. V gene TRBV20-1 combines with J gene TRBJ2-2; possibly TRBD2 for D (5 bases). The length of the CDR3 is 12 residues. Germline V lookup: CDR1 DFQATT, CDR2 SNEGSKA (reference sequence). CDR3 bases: TGCAGTGCTATTGGGAACACCGGGGAGCTGTCTTTT. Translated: CSAIGNTGELSF.

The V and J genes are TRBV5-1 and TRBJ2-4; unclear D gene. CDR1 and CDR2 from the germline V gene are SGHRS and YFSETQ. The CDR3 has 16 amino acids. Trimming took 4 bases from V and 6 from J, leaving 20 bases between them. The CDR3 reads CASSPHPDREVNIQYF. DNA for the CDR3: TGCGCCAGCAGCCCCCACCCAGATAGGGAAGTAAACATTCAGTACTTC.

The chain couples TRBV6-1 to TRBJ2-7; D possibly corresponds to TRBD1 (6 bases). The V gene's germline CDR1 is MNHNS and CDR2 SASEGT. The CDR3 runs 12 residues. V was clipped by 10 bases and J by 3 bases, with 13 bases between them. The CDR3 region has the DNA TGTGCCACTTACAGGGCCGTCTACGAGCAGTACTTC. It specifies CATYRAVYEQYF.

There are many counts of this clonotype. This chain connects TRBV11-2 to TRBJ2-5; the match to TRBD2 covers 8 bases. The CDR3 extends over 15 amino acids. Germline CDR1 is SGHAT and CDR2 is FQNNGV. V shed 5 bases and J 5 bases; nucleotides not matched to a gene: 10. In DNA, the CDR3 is TGTGCCAGCAGCCGCAGCGGGAGTGTTTACGAGACCCAGTACTTC. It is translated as CASSRSGSVYETQYF.

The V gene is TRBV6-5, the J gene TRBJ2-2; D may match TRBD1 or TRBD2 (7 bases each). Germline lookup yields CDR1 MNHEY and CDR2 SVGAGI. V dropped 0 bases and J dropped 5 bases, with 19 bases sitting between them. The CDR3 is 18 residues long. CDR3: CASSYSSGAGGGTGELFF. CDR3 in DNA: TGTGCCAGCAGTTACTCGAGCGGTGCAGGGGGGGGGACCGGGGAGCTGTTTTTT.

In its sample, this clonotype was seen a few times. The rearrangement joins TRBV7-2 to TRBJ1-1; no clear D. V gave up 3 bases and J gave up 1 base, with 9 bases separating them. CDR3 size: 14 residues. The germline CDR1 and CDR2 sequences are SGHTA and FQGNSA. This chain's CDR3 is CASSLLGTNTEAFF. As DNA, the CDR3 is TGTGCCAGCAGCTTGTTAGGAACGAACACTGAAGCTTTCTTT. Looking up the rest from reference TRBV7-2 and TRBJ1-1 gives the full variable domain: GAGVSQSPSNKVTEKGKDVELRCDPISGHTALYWYRQSLGQGLEFLIYFQGNSAPDKSGLPSDRFSAERTGGSVSTLTIQRTQQEDSAVYLCASSLLGTNTEAFFGQGTRLTVV.

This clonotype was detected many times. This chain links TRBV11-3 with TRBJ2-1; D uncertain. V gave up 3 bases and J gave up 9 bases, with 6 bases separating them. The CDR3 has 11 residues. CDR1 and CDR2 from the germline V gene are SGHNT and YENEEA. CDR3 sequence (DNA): TGTGCCAGCAGCTTTTCTTTTGAGCAGTTCTTC. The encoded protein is CASSFSFEQFF. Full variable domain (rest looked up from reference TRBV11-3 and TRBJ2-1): EAGVVQSPRYKIIEKKQPVAFWCNPISGHNTLYWYLQNLGQGPELLIRYENEEAVDDSQLPKDRFSAERLKGVDSTLKIQPAELGDSAVYLCASSFSFEQFFGPGTRLTVL.

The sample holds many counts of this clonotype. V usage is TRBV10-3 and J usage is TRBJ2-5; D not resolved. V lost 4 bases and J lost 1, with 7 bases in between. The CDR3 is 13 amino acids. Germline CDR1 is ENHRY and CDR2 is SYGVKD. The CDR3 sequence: CAISGAVQETQYF. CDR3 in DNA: TGTGCCATCAGTGGGGCCGTCCAAGAGACCCAGTACTTC.

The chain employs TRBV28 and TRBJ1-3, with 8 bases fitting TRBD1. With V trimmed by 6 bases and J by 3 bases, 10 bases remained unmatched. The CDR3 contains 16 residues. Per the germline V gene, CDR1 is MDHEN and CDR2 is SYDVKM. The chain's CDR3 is CASSPPDRDDGNTIYF. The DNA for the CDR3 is TGTGCCAGCAGCCCGCCGGACAGGGATGATGGAAACACCATATATTTT.

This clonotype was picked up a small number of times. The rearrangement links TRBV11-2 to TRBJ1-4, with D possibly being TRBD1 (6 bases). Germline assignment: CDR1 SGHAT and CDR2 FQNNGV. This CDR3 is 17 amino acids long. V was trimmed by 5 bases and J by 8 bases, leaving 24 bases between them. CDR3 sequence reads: CASSRTGGGRPWEKLFF. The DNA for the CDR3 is TGTGCCAGCAGCCGAACGGGGGGGGGGCGGCCTTGGGAAAAACTGTTTTTT.

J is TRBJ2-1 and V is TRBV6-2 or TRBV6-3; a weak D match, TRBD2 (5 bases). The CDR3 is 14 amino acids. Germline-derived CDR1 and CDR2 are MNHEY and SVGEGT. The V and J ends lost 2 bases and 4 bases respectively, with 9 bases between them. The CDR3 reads CASSYQRGYNEQFF. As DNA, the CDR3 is TGTGCCAGCAGTTACCAACGGGGTTACAATGAGCAGTTCTTC.

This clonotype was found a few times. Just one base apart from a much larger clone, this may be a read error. The CDR3 is CASRGTGELFF. The CDR3 nucleotides are TGTGCCAGCAGGGGCACCGGGGAGCTGTTTTTT. The rearrangement joins TRBV25-1 to TRBJ2-2; D ambiguous. The germline V gene encodes CDR1 MGHDK and CDR2 SYGVNS. Deletions cut 6 bases from V and 4 bases from J, with 3 bases between. The CDR3 is made up of 11 amino acids.

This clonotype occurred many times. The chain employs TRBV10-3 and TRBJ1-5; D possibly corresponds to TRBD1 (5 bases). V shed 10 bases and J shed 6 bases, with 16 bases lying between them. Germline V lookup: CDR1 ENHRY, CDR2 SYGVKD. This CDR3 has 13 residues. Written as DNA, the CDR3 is TGTGCCACCATGGGGCAGAGCGGTCAGCCCCAGCATTTT. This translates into CATMGQSGQPQHF.

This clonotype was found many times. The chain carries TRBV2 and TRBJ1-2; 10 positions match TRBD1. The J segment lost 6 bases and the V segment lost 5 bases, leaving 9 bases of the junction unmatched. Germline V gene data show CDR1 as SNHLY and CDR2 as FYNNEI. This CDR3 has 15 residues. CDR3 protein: CASSRQGASGHGYTF. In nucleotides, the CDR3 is TGTGCCAGCAGTCGACAGGGGGCTAGTGGCCATGGCTACACCTTC.

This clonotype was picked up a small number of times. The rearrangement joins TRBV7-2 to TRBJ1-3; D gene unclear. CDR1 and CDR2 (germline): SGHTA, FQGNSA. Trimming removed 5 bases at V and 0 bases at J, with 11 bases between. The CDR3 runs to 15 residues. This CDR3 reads CASSPLLASGNTIYF. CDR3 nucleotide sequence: TGTGCCAGCAGCCCCCTGTTGGCCTCTGGAAACACCATATATTTT.

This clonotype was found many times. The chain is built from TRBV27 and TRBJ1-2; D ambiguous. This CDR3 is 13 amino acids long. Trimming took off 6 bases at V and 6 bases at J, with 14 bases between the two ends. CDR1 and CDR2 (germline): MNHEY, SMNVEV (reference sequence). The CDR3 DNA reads TGTGCCAGCAGCCCCAAACGGGTCGATGGCTACACCTTC. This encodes CASSPKRVDGYTF.

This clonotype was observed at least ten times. The CDR3 DNA is TGTGCCAGCAGTGAAGGGACAGGCCGTGAGACCCAGTACTTC. Translated: CASSEGTGRETQYF. V usage is TRBV6-1 and J usage is TRBJ2-5, with TRBD1 matching 7 bases. The trim removed 1 base at V and 5 bases at J, leaving 4 bases unmatched. The CDR3 spans 14 residues. The germline gives CDR1 MNHNS, CDR2 SASEGT.

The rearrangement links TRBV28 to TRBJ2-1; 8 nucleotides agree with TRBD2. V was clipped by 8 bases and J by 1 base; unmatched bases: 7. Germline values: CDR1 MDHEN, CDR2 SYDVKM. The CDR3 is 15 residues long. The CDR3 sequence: CASFGREVSYNEQFF. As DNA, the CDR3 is TGTGCCAGCTTTGGGCGGGAGGTTTCCTACAATGAGCAGTTCTTC.

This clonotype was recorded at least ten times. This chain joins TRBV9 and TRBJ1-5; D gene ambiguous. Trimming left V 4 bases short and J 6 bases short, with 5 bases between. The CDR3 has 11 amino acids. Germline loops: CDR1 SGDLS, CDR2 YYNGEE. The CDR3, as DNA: TGTGCCAGCAGCTCAGGTCAGCCCCAGCATTTT. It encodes CASSSGQPQHF. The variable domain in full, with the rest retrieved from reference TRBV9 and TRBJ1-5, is DSGVTQTPKHLITATGQRVTLRCSPRSGDLSVYWYQQSLDQGLQFLIQYYNGEERAKGNILERFSAQQFPDLHSELNLSSLELGDSALYFCASSSGQPQHFGDGTRLSIL.

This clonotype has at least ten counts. CDR3: CASSFGTSGNNEQFF. The CDR3 DNA reads as TGTGCCAGCAGCTTTGGGACTAGCGGAAACAATGAGCAGTTCTTC. J is TRBJ2-1 and V is TRBV7-9; 11 positions match TRBD2. Germline CDR1 reads SEHNR; CDR2 reads FQNEAQ (reference sequence). Trimming removed 3 bases from V and 5 bases from J; junction bases left unmatched: 3. The CDR3 contains 15 residues.